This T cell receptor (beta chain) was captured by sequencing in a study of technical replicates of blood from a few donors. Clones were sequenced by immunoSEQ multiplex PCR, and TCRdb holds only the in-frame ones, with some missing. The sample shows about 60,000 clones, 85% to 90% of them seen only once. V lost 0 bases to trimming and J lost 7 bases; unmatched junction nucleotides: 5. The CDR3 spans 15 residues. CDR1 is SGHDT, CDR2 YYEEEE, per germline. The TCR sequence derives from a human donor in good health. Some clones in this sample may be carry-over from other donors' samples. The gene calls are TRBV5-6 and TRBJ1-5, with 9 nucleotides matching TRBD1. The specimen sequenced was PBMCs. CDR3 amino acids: CASSLGDRATQPQHF. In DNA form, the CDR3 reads TGTGCCAGCAGCTTGGGGGACAGGGCAACGCAGCCCCAGCATTTT.